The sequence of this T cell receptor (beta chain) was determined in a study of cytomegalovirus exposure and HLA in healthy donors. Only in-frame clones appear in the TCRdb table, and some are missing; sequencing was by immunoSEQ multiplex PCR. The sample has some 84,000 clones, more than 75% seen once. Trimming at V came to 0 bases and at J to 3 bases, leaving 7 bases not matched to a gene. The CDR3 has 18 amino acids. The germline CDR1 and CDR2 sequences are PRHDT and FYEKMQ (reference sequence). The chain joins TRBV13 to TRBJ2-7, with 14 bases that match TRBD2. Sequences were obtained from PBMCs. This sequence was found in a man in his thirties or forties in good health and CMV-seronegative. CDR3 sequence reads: CASSLGVLGLAGVYEQYF. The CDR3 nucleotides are TGTGCCAGCAGCTTAGGAGTATTGGGACTAGCGGGAGTCTACGAGCAGTACTTC. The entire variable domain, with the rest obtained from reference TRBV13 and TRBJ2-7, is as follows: AAGVIQSPRHLIKEKRETATLKCYPIPRHDTVYWYQQGPGQDPQFLISFYEKMQSDKGSIPDRFSAQQFSDYHSELNMSSLELGDSALYFCASSLGVLGLAGVYEQYFGPGTRLTVT.